The 12 T cell receptor beta chains in this list originate from one sample, sequenced in a study of shared clonotypes between healthy human individuals. TCRdb's table, derived via immunoSEQ multiplex PCR, lists solely in-frame clones and lacks some. This table has fewer than 650,000 clones, roughly 79% appearing once. The sequenced sample was PBMCs. These receptors all stem from a woman between 35 and 50 years old in good health. Some clones in this sample may be carry-over from other donors' samples.

The chain recombines TRBV7-3 with TRBJ2-1; possibly TRBD2 for D (6 bases). The germline V and J ends were trimmed by 5 bases and 5 bases, with 16 bases remaining between them. Germline V gives CDR1 SGHTA, CDR2 FQGTGA. The length of the CDR3 is 15 residues. The CDR3 bases are TGTGCCAGCAGCCCCACTAGCACCAATAACAATGAGCAGTTCTTC. This translates into CASSPTSTNNNEQFF.

This chain links TRBV7-9 with TRBJ2-7; 7 bases are a match to TRBD2. The CDR3 spans 16 residues. Germline loops: CDR1 SEHNR, CDR2 FQNEAQ (reference sequence). J was trimmed by 2 bases and V by 4 bases; bases with no gene match: 11. The CDR3 DNA is TGTGCCAGCAGCTACACGAGCGGGATCGCACCCTACGAGCAGTACTTC. This sequence encodes CASSYTSGIAPYEQYF.

V usage is TRBV7-2 and J usage is TRBJ2-7, with 10 bases aligning to TRBD2. The J segment lost 5 bases and the V segment lost 5 bases, leaving 6 bases of the junction unmatched. CDR3 size: 14 residues. In germline, CDR1 is SGHTA, CDR2 FQGNSA. The CDR3 spells CASSPLAGVNEQYF. The DNA of the CDR3 is TGTGCCAGCAGCCCCCTAGCGGGAGTCAACGAGCAGTACTTC.

The sample holds one count of this clone. The chain joins TRBV5-4 to TRBJ2-5, with TRBD1 identical over 9 bases. The CDR3 consists of 17 residues. Germline CDR1 is SGHNT and CDR2 is YYREEE (reference sequence). The ends lost 2 bases at V and 4 bases at J; junction bases unmatched: 12. The CDR3, as DNA: TGTGCCAGCAGCTTTGGGGGTCCGGGACAGGGTACAGAGACCCAGTACTTC. Its protein is CASSFGGPGQGTETQYF.

This chain uses TRBV11-2 with TRBJ1-5, with D uncertain. The germline V and J ends were trimmed by 5 bases and 16 bases, with 21 bases remaining between them. The CDR3 loop spans 13 amino acids. Germline V gene data show CDR1 as SGHAT and CDR2 as FQNNGV. CDR3 amino acids: CASSPRINGGQHF. The CDR3 DNA reads as TGTGCCAGCAGCCCGAGAATAAACGGAGGGCAACATTTT.

This chain connects TRBV2 to TRBJ2-5; TRBD1 matches 7 bases. The CDR3 sequence is 14 residues long. With V trimmed by 0 bases and J by 4 bases, 2 bases remained unmatched. From germline, CDR1 is SNHLY and CDR2 FYNNEI. CDR3 nucleotides: TGTGCCAGCAGTGAAGCCTCAGGGGGAGAGACCCAGTACTTC. Translating gives CASSEASGGETQYF.

This clone was detected once. The chain uses TRBV4-3 and TRBJ2-5; D perhaps matches TRBD2 (5 bases). The J call could be wrong; TRBJ2-7 is a better fit for the DNA end. CDR1 is LGHNA, CDR2 YSLEER, per germline. This CDR3 has 15 amino acids. CDR3: CASSLAPGLGGEQYF. The CDR3 DNA reads TGCGCCAGCAGCTTGGCCCCCGGACTTGGCGGCGAGCAGTACTTC.

The chain links TRBV18 to TRBJ1-4, with 7 bases identical to TRBD1. The V segment lost 1 base and the J segment 1 base; nucleotides outside the gene matches: 3. The germline V gene has CDR1 KGHSH and CDR2 LQKENI. CDR3 length: 16 residues. The CDR3 spells CASSPQGAGTNEKLFF. CDR3 sequence (DNA): TGTGCCAGCTCACCACAGGGGGCCGGAACTAATGAAAAACTGTTTTTT.

The J gene is TRBJ2-3, the V gene TRBV19; 8 bases are a match to TRBD2. The CDR3 length is 16 residues. Germline assignment: CDR1 LNHDA and CDR2 SQIVND (reference sequence). J was trimmed by 1 base and V by 6 bases; bases with no gene match: 9. This chain's CDR3 is CASSLGPGGGTDTQYF. CDR3 in DNA: TGTGCCAGTAGCCTCGGACCCGGGGGGGGCACAGATACGCAGTATTTT.

This clone was seen at least ten times. This chain joins TRBV23-1 and TRBJ2-7, with 10 bases aligning to TRBD2. TRBV23-1 is placed among ORFs of uncertain function. This CDR3 comprises 18 residues. The V gene end was trimmed by 0 bases and the J gene end by 0 bases; junction bases not matched to a gene: 8. The CDR3 spells CASSQSRVAGGHSYEQYF. CDR3 bases: TGCGCCAGCAGTCAATCGAGAGTAGCGGGAGGCCACTCCTACGAGCAGTACTTC.

The chain has TRBV5-6 and TRBJ2-2; a possible D gene is TRBD2 (5 bases). Deletions cut 0 bases from V and 5 bases from J, with 11 bases between. This CDR3 has 15 residues. Germline CDR1 and CDR2: SGHDT and YYEEEE. CDR3: CASSLAYGITGELFF. CDR3 in DNA: TGTGCCAGCAGCTTGGCCTACGGGATTACCGGGGAGCTGTTTTTT.

This clone was observed at least ten times. J is TRBJ1-5 and V is TRBV25-1; 10 bases agree with TRBD1. This CDR3 contains 16 residues. Germline V gene sequence: CDR1 MGHDK, CDR2 SYGVNS. V lost 2 bases, J lost 6 bases, and 7 bases stayed unmatched. The CDR3 is CASSEMDRGDGQPQHF. CDR3 nucleotides: TGTGCCAGCAGTGAAATGGACAGGGGGGATGGTCAGCCCCAGCATTTT.